This T cell receptor (beta chain) emerged from a study of blood T cell repertoires in COVID-19. Study summary: From the United States, Italy and Spain came samples of acute and convalescent COVID-19. Sample material is recorded as cDNA or gDNA derived from T cells, B-cell-depleted T cells, or PBMCs.

The CDR3 has 14 amino acids. J was trimmed by 6 bases and V by 4 bases; bases with no gene match: 8. CDR1 and CDR2 from the germline V gene are SEHNR and FQNEAQ (reference sequence). In the original processing: Scientists estimated how many nucleated cells there were by amplifying reference gene primers. This table comes from immunoSEQ multiplex PCR, and its TCRdb copy is limited to in-frame clones, with some not included. That table furnishes V, J and clone size, whereas the DNA furnished D and trimming. The sample lists about 92,000 clones; approximately 85% were seen once. The V call is TRBV7-9, the J call TRBJ2-7; 8 bases map to TRBD1. The sequence came from a human donor in a cohort sampled during active COVID-19. The sample was peripheral blood. The CDR3 here is CASSSKGTGSEQYF. Here the CDR3 DNA reads TGTGCCAGCAGCTCTAAAGGGACAGGAAGCGAGCAGTACTTC.